The clone carrying this T cell receptor (beta chain) was seen a few times. This sample is part of a study of identical twins. Carrying unique molecular identifiers, the cDNA also gained a universal primer site through template switching. Using its own MiXCR run on the 5' RACE reads, TCRdb lists one record per CDR3 protein. Of 400,000 to 650,000 distinct CDR3 sequences in the sample, 20% to 25% were seen once. The germline V gene has CDR1 PRHDT and CDR2 FYEKMQ (reference sequence). J gave up 4 bases and V 4 bases, and 11 bases lay outside the gene matches. The CDR3 loop spans 16 amino acids. Separately, the same data were catalogued under a study of T cells expressing NK-cell markers. That source adds: Beta-chain profiling covered CD3+CD56+NKG2C+, CD3+CD56+NKG2C- and CD3+CD56-NKG2C+ sorted subsets. Within the sequenced cohort of eight donors, seven exhibited HCMV seropositivity and one was seronegative.

Sequenced: CD4+ T cells sorted from blood. The chain is built from TRBV13 and TRBJ2-7; TRBD1 matches at 9 bases. The receptor was derived from a woman between 18 and 29 years old in good health. CDR3 protein: CASSSGGQGWVYEQYF. CDR3 in DNA: TGTGCCAGCAGCTCCGGTGGACAGGGGTGGGTATACGAGCAGTACTTC.